This passage covers 27 T cell receptor beta chains from one sample sequenced in a study of T cell repertoires in cytomegalovirus infection. Via MiXCR, TCRdb re-called the reads, giving one row per CDR3 protein. In the table there are roughly 180,000 distinct CDR3 sequences, about 28% of which are singletons. Sample: PBMCs. The receptors shown here come from a human donor in good health (CMV status not recorded). Some clones in this sample may be carry-over from other donors' samples.

This clonotype was seen only a few times. The V gene is TRBV30, the J gene TRBJ2-3; D perhaps matches TRBD2 (6 bases). Germline V gene lookup returns CDR1 GTSNPN and CDR2 SVGIG (reference sequence). V lost 2 bases and J lost 4, with 16 bases in between. The CDR3 covers 15 residues. The CDR3 sequence: CAWSTMAGIADTQYF. The CDR3 DNA is TGTGCCTGGAGTACCATGGCGGGGATCGCAGATACGCAGTATTTT.

This clonotype showed up many times. CDR3 sequence reads: CASSLYLAGTGADTQYF. The CDR3, as DNA: TGTGCCAGCAGCTTATATCTAGCGGGGACCGGGGCAGATACGCAGTATTTT. V and J are TRBV7-2 and TRBJ2-3; 9 positions agree with TRBD2. Germline trimming cut 2 bases from V and 4 bases from J; bases unmatched to any gene: 10. Germline V gene lookup returns CDR1 SGHTA and CDR2 FQGNSA. The CDR3 consists of 17 residues.

This chain connects TRBV2 to TRBJ1-2; 7 bases agree with TRBD1. With 6 bases clipped from V and 13 bases from J, the junction kept 14 bases outside the gene matches. The CDR3 runs to 13 residues. Germline lookup yields CDR1 SNHLY and CDR2 FYNNEI. This CDR3 reads CASSRGQVGSLTF. The CDR3 DNA is TGTGCCAGCAGCCGAGGACAGGTGGGGAGCCTCACCTTC.

This clonotype was recorded at least ten times. The gene calls are TRBV6-1 and TRBJ2-5; a possible D gene is TRBD2 (5 bases). The V gene lost 4 bases and the J gene lost 7 bases, with 16 bases spanning the gap. This CDR3 spans 14 amino acids. Germline assignment: CDR1 MNHNS and CDR2 SASEGT. The chain's CDR3 is CASSVGHAAGTQYF. The CDR3 DNA sequence: TGTGCCAGCAGTGTCGGTCACGCGGCGGGGACCCAGTACTTC.

This clonotype was picked up a small number of times. The chain has TRBV7-2 and TRBJ1-2, with D uncertain. Between the trimmed V and J ends, which lost 5 bases and 5 bases, there was a span of 15 bases. The CDR3 runs to 14 residues. Germline V lookup: CDR1 SGHTA, CDR2 FQGNSA. The CDR3 here is CASSPYSPSYGYTF. Here the CDR3 DNA reads TGTGCCAGCAGCCCCTATTCCCCTTCGTATGGCTACACCTTC. Full variable domain (remainder filled in from reference TRBV7-2 and TRBJ1-2): GAGVSQSPSNKVTEKGKDVELRCDPISGHTALYWYRQSLGQGLEFLIYFQGNSAPDKSGLPSDRFSAERTGGSVSTLTIQRTQQEDSAVYLCASSPYSPSYGYTFGSGTRLTVV.

This clonotype was counted ten times or more. This chain joins TRBV7-8 and TRBJ2-2; no firm D call. Germline V gene sequence: CDR1 SGHVS, CDR2 FQNEAQ. The CDR3 runs 12 residues. Trimming left V 1 base short and J 9 bases short, with 6 bases between. The DNA of the CDR3 is TGTGCCAGCAGCTTAGTGGAACGGGAGCTGTTTTTT. Its protein is CASSLVERELFF.

The chain has TRBV29-1 and TRBJ1-1; unclear D gene. This CDR3 has 13 residues. Trimming cost V 4 bases and J 1 base, with 10 bases left between them. The V gene's germline CDR1 is SQVTM and CDR2 ANQGSEA. CDR3 in DNA: TGCAGCGTTGTGACACAAAAGAACACTGAAGCTTTCTTT. Translation: CSVVTQKNTEAFF.

The chain combines TRBV18 with TRBJ1-5; D gene ambiguous. CDR1 KGHSH and CDR2 LQKENI come from the germline V gene. This CDR3 comprises 13 residues. Trimming removed 6 bases from V and 3 bases from J, with 9 bases in between. The CDR3 DNA follows: TGTGCCAGCTCCCCCAGTAACAATCAGCCCCAGCATTTT. This codes for CASSPSNNQPQHF.

The J gene is TRBJ1-5, the V gene TRBV7-8, with 9 positions matching TRBD1. The CDR3 contains 15 residues. Germline trimming cut 5 bases from V and 6 bases from J; bases unmatched to any gene: 8. Germline loops: CDR1 SGHVS, CDR2 FQNEAQ. In nucleotides, the CDR3 is TGTGCCAGCAGCCAAAACCGGGACAGGGCTCAGCCCCAGCATTTT. As protein: CASSQNRDRAQPQHF.

This clonotype has just a few counts. The chain couples TRBV12-5 to TRBJ2-5; D unclear. The CDR3 contains 12 residues. Per the germline V gene, CDR1 is LGHNT and CDR2 is FRNRAP. Trimming left V 8 bases short and J 2 bases short, with 9 bases between. CDR3 DNA: TGTGCTAGTAGAAAGGAGCAAGAGACCCAGTACTTC. Encoded protein: CASRKEQETQYF.

This clonotype was detected a few times. The rearrangement uses TRBV6-6 and TRBJ2-5; TRBD1 agrees at 10 bases. After removal of 0 bases from V and 7 bases from J, the junction contained 11 bases not matched to a gene. Germline CDR1 is MNHNY and CDR2 is SVGAGI (reference sequence). This CDR3 is built from 17 residues. CDR3 amino acids: CASSYSKVGTGDRTQYF. The DNA of the CDR3 is TGTGCCAGCAGTTACTCGAAAGTTGGGACAGGGGACCGGACCCAGTACTTC.

This clonotype was counted ten times or more. The rearrangement links TRBV7-6 to TRBJ2-5; weak D call: TRBD2 (7 bases). Trimming pared 4 bases from V and 5 bases from J, leaving 23 bases between. This CDR3 spans 17 amino acids. The germline gives CDR1 SGHVS, CDR2 FNYEAQ. This CDR3 is CASSSSIGGGGRETQYF. In nucleotides, the CDR3 is TGTGCCAGCAGCTCATCGATAGGCGGCGGGGGCCGGGAGACCCAGTACTTC.

This clonotype has more than one count but fewer than ten. J is TRBJ2-7 and V is TRBV7-2; the D gene is possibly TRBD2 (5 bases). Per germline, CDR1 SGHTA and CDR2 FQGNSA. V dropped 4 bases and J dropped 5 bases, with 15 bases sitting between them. There are 14 residues in the CDR3. The CDR3 reads CASSSEGSGDEQYF. In DNA, the CDR3 is TGTGCCAGCAGCTCCGAGGGAAGCGGCGACGAGCAGTACTTC.

This rearrangement joins TRBV7-6 to TRBJ1-4, with a tentative D call TRBD1 (5 bases). The V end lost 6 bases, the J end lost 8 bases, and 19 bases lay between the germline ends. Looked up from germline, CDR1 is SGHVS and CDR2 is FNYEAQ. This CDR3 is built from 15 residues. CDR3 region: CASSFFREGEEKLFF. The DNA for the CDR3 is TGTGCCAGCAGTTTCTTCAGGGAGGGAGAAGAAAAACTGTTTTTT.

The V gene is TRBV4-1, the J gene TRBJ2-7; D is unresolved. Between the trimmed V and J ends, which lost 0 bases and 5 bases, there was a span of 17 bases. The CDR3 has 16 amino acids. CDR1 and CDR2 (germline): MGHRA, YSYEKL. The chain's CDR3 is CASSQDERYETNEQYF. As DNA, the CDR3 is TGCGCCAGCAGCCAAGATGAAAGGTATGAGACGAACGAGCAGTACTTC.

This clonotype has more than one count but fewer than ten. The genes are TRBV19 and TRBJ2-3, with a possible D match to TRBD2 (5 bases). The CDR3 is 15 residues long. Germline CDR1 LNHDA, CDR2 SQIVND (reference sequence). V lost 1 base, J lost 5 bases, and 13 bases lay in between. The CDR3 is CASSIGASLRDTQYF. The CDR3 DNA is TGTGCCAGTAGTATAGGGGCTAGCCTACGAGATACGCAGTATTTT. Using reference TRBV19 and TRBJ2-3 for the parts outside the CDR3, the full variable domain is DGGITQSPKYLFRKEGQNVTLSCEQNLNHDAMYWYRQDPGQGLRLIYYSQIVNDFQKGDIAEGYSVSREKKESFPLTVTSAQKNPTAFYLCASSIGASLRDTQYFGPGTRLTVL.

V gene TRBV6-5 combines with J gene TRBJ1-5; 7 bases are shared with TRBD1. Trimming removed 5 bases from V and 5 bases from J; junction bases left unmatched: 6. CDR1 and CDR2 (germline): MNHEY, SVGAGI. This CDR3 has 14 amino acids. CDR3 region: CASSGAGGDQPQHF. In DNA, the CDR3 is TGTGCCAGCAGTGGCGCAGGGGGAGATCAGCCCCAGCATTTT.

This clonotype was counted a few times. The V and J genes are TRBV7-9 and TRBJ2-7, with 7 positions matching TRBD2. There are 15 residues in the CDR3. CDR1 and CDR2 from the germline V gene are SEHNR and FQNEAQ (reference sequence). Trimming cost V 5 bases and J 7 bases; bases outside gene matches: 14. The CDR3 DNA follows: TGTGCCAGCAGCCCCTGGGAGGGATCGGCGGAAGAGCAGTACTTC. Translating it yields CASSPWEGSAEEQYF.

Only a few counts were recorded for this clonotype. The J gene is TRBJ2-7, the V gene TRBV7-4; the D gene is possibly TRBD1 (7 bases). The CDR3 has 16 amino acids. In germline, CDR1 is SGHVT, CDR2 SQSDAQ. Trimming removed 4 bases at V and 3 bases at J, with 19 bases between. CDR3 DNA sequence: TGTGCCAGCAGCTGGGGGGCCACCGGGACAGACTACGAGCAGTACTTC. Its protein product is CASSWGATGTDYEQYF.

The chain is built from TRBV7-8 and TRBJ1-2; D remains unclear. Germline V CDR1 and CDR2: SGHVS, FQNEAQ. CDR3 length equals 14 residues. The V end was cut by 4 bases, the J end by 8 bases, with 17 bases between. CDR3 in DNA: TGTGCCAGCAGCTCCGAGACGGGGTACGGAGGCTACACCTTC. The encoded protein is CASSSETGYGGYTF.

The chain carries TRBV12-5 and TRBJ1-1; TRBD1 matches 9 bases. The V and J ends lost 5 bases and 5 bases, in that order; junction bases with no gene match: 9. Germline CDR1 and CDR2: LGHNT and FRNRAP. CDR3 length: 15 residues. CDR3 sequence (DNA): TGTGCTAGTGGTCCTCGGGGACAGGGAGAAACTGAAGCTTTCTTT. Residues: CASGPRGQGETEAFF.

This clonotype was counted only a few times. The rearrangement links TRBV12-3 or TRBV12-4 to TRBJ1-2; D gene unclear. The CDR3 consists of 16 residues. The V end was cut by 1 base, the J end by 7 bases, with 19 bases between. The CDR3 reads CASSLDAGPLVGGYTF. The CDR3 DNA sequence: TGTGCCAGCAGTTTAGACGCTGGCCCTCTCGTTGGTGGCTACACCTTC.

The CDR3: CASSAALRNTIYF. In DNA, the CDR3 is TGTGCCAGCAGTGCAGCTCTGAGAAACACCATATATTTT. V and J are TRBV12-3 or TRBV12-4 and TRBJ1-3; D call uncertain. The CDR3 contains 13 residues. Deletions cut 5 bases from V and 5 bases from J, with 10 bases between.

Concerning this clonotype: One end of the junction is discordant with germline, which a read error may explain. This rearrangement joins TRBV11-2 to TRBJ2-7, with 7 nucleotides matching TRBD1. This CDR3 contains 15 residues. The germline CDR1 and CDR2 sequences are SGHAT and FQNNGV. CDR3 coding DNA: TGTGCCAGCAGCTTAGCCGGGACAGAGTTCTACGTGCAGTACTTC. It specifies CASSLAGTEFYVQYF.

The rearrangement links TRBV29-1 to TRBJ2-1; D gene uncertain. The CDR3 consists of 16 residues. Trimming took off 0 bases at V and 3 bases at J, with 15 bases between the two ends. Looked up from germline, CDR1 is SQVTM and CDR2 is ANQGSEA. The CDR3 nucleotides are TGCAGCGTTGAAGAACGGAGAGTTTCCAACTACAATGAGCAGTTCTTC. This codes for CSVEERRVSNYNEQFF.

In its sample, this clonotype was seen many times. J is TRBJ1-2 and V is TRBV7-2; D is possibly TRBD1 (6 bases). This CDR3 has 15 residues. V dropped 4 bases and J dropped 8 bases, with 20 bases sitting between them. Germline CDR1 is SGHTA and CDR2 is FQGNSA. The CDR3 DNA reads TGTGCCAGCAGCTCCACACAGGGAGGGTATGGAGGCTACACCTTC. Translated: CASSSTQGGYGGYTF.

This clonotype has ten or more counts. The chain carries TRBV7-8 and TRBJ1-4; D uncertain. Trimming shortened V by 5 bases and J by 0 bases, and 7 bases separated the two germline ends. The CDR3 is 14 amino acids. Germline assignment: CDR1 SGHVS and CDR2 FQNEAQ. CDR3 residues: CASSLDSTNEKLFF. The CDR3 DNA is TGTGCCAGCAGCCTGGACTCAACTAATGAAAAACTGTTTTTT.